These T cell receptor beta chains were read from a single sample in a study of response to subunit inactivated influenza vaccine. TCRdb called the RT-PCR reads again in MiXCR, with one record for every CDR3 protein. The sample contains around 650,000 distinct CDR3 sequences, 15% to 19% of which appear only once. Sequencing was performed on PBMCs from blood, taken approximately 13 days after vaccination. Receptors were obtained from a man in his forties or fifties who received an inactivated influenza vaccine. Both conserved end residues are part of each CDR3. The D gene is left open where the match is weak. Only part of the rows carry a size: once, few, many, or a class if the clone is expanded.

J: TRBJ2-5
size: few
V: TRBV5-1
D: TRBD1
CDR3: CASSVGQGAMETQYF
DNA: TGCGCCAGCAGCGTAGGACAGGGGGCGATGGAGACCCAGTACTTC

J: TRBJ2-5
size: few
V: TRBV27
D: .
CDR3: CASSPRRYPKRETQYF
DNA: TGTGCCAGCAGTCCAAGGCGGTACCCAAAACGAGAGACCCAGTACTTC

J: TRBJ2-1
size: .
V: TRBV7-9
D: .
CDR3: CASSSLDHNEQFF
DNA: TGTGCCAGCAGCTCACTGGATCACAATGAGCAGTTCTTC

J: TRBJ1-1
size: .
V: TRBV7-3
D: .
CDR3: CASSQLPDTEAFF
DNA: TGTGCCAGCAGCCAACTTCCTGACACTGAAGCTTTCTTT

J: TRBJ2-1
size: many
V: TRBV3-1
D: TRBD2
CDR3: CASSQGGGGNEQFF
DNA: TGTGCCAGCAGCCAAGGGGGGGGAGGCAATGAGCAGTTCTTC

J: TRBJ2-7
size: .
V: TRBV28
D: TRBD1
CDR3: CASRPGTEYEQYF
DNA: TGTGCCAGCAGACCCGGGACAGAGTACGAGCAGTACTTC

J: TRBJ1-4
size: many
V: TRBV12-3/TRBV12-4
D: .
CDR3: CASIRTGGEKLFF
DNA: TGTGCCAGCATCCGGACCGGGGGTGAAAAACTGTTTTTT

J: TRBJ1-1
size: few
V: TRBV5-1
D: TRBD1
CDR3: CASSPTGPNTEAFF
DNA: TGCGCCAGCAGCCCGACAGGGCCGAACACTGAAGCTTTCTTT

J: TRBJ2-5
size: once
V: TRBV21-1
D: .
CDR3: CASSKVDRGPFETQYF
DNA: TGTGCCAGCAGCAAAGTGGACAGGGGGCCTTTTGAGACCCAGTACTTC

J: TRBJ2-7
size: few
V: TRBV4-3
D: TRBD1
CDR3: CASSQEPGQSYEQYF
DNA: TGCGCCAGCAGCCAAGAGCCGGGACAGTCCTACGAGCAGTACTTC

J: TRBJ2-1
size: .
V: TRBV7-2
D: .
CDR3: CASSLGFGSYNEQFF
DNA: TGTGCCAGCAGCTTAGGATTCGGATCCTACAATGAGCAGTTCTTC

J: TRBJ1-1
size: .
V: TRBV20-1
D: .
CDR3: CSARTGQGGTEAFF
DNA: TGCAGTGCTAGAACAGGGCAAGGGGGCACTGAAGCTTTCTTT

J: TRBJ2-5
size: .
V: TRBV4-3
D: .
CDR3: CASSQVSSSETQYF
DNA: TGCGCCAGCAGCCAAGTCTCGAGTAGCGAGACCCAGTACTTC

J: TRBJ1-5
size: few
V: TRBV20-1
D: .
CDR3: CSAYGGDNQPQHF
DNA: TGCAGTGCATACGGCGGGGACAATCAGCCCCAGCATTTT

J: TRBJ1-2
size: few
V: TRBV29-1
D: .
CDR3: CSVIETANYGYTF
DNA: TGCAGCGTTATTGAGACAGCTAACTATGGCTACACCTTC

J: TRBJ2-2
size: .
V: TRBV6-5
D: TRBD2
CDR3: CASSNSLSGVIGELFF
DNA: TGTGCCAGCAGTAATTCTCTTAGCGGGGTTATCGGGGAGCTGTTTTTT

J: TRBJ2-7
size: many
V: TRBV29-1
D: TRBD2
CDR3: CSVGTSGRDYEQYF
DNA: TGCAGCGTTGGAACTAGCGGGAGAGACTACGAGCAGTACTTC